The rows below give T cell receptor beta chains drawn from one sample of a study of cytomegalovirus exposure and HLA in healthy donors. Only in-frame clones appear in the TCRdb table, and some are missing; sequencing was by immunoSEQ multiplex PCR. The sample holds about 140,000 clones, roughly 80% seen once. Material for sequencing was PBMCs. The receptors here all came from a female donor in good health and CMV-seronegative. The CDR3 runs from the conserved cysteine through the conserved F or W. A D gene is named only where the DNA matches it firmly. Size values are once, few and many counts, or a class for expanded clones, and some rows have none.

D gene: TRBD2
J gene: TRBJ2-1
clone size: -
V gene: TRBV30
CDR3 length: 15
CDR3 protein: CAWSVGWEGLNEQFF
CDR3 DNA: TGTGCCTGGAGTGTAGGGTGGGAGGGCTTAAATGAGCAGTTCTTC

D gene: -
J gene: TRBJ1-5
clone size: -
V gene: TRBV2
CDR3 length: 12
CDR3 protein: CASSDFSQPQHF
CDR3 DNA: TGTGCCAGCAGTGATTTCAGTCAGCCCCAGCATTTT

D gene: -
J gene: TRBJ2-7
clone size: -
V gene: TRBV20-1
CDR3 length: 11
CDR3 protein: CSASSRYEQYF
CDR3 DNA: TGCAGTGCTAGTAGCCGTTACGAGCAGTACTTC

D gene: -
J gene: TRBJ1-4
clone size: -
V gene: TRBV10-3
CDR3 length: 15
CDR3 protein: CAISVDRATNEKLFF
CDR3 DNA: TGTGCCATCAGTGTAGACAGAGCAACTAATGAAAAACTGTTTTTT

D gene: -
J gene: TRBJ2-3
clone size: few
V gene: TRBV25-1
CDR3 length: 14
CDR3 protein: CASSDVRVVDTQYF
CDR3 DNA: TGTGCCAGCAGTGATGTCAGGGTAGTAGATACGCAGTATTTT

D gene: TRBD1
J gene: TRBJ2-1
clone size: -
V gene: TRBV19
CDR3 length: 15
CDR3 protein: CASSPDRVLVNEQFF
CDR3 DNA: TGTGCCAGTAGTCCGGACAGGGTTTTGGTCAATGAGCAGTTCTTC

D gene: -
J gene: TRBJ2-5
clone size: -
V gene: TRBV28
CDR3 length: 16
CDR3 protein: CASSTRLVVYQETQYF
CDR3 DNA: TGTGCCAGCAGTACCCGACTTGTCGTGTACCAAGAGACCCAGTACTTC

D gene: TRBD2
J gene: TRBJ2-3
clone size: -
V gene: TRBV2
CDR3 length: 18
CDR3 protein: CASSEGWTSGRPTDTQYF
CDR3 DNA: TGTGCCAGCAGTGAAGGCTGGACTAGCGGGAGGCCCACAGATACGCAGTATTTT

D gene: TRBD1
J gene: TRBJ2-7
clone size: once
V gene: TRBV15
CDR3 length: 15
CDR3 protein: CATSGSGTGGFEQYF
CDR3 DNA: TGTGCCACCAGCGGGTCCGGGACAGGGGGCTTCGAGCAGTACTTC

D gene: TRBD2
J gene: TRBJ2-1
clone size: -
V gene: TRBV27
CDR3 length: 12
CDR3 protein: CASSLGGNEQFF
CDR3 DNA: TGTGCCAGCAGTTTGGGGGGGAATGAGCAGTTCTTC

D gene: TRBD1
J gene: TRBJ1-4
clone size: -
V gene: TRBV19
CDR3 length: 15
CDR3 protein: CASSPWTGGIEKLFF
CDR3 DNA: TGTGCCAGTAGTCCGTGGACAGGGGGGATTGAAAAACTGTTTTTT

D gene: -
J gene: TRBJ1-1
clone size: -
V gene: TRBV6-5
CDR3 length: 13
CDR3 protein: CASSYSWRTEAFF
CDR3 DNA: TGTGCCAGCAGTTACTCGTGGAGGACTGAAGCTTTCTTT

D gene: TRBD1
J gene: TRBJ2-5
clone size: few
V gene: TRBV6-1
CDR3 length: 15
CDR3 protein: CASSEAMTGGETQYF
CDR3 DNA: TGTGCCAGCAGTGAAGCCATGACAGGGGGGGAGACCCAGTACTTC

D gene: -
J gene: TRBJ1-1
clone size: few
V gene: TRBV27
CDR3 length: 14
CDR3 protein: CASSYRAVYTEAFF
CDR3 DNA: TGTGCCAGCAGCTACAGGGCGGTTTACACTGAAGCTTTCTTT

D gene: TRBD2
J gene: TRBJ2-1
clone size: -
V gene: TRBV5-5
CDR3 length: 16
CDR3 protein: CASSLALAELYNEQFF
CDR3 DNA: TGTGCCAGCAGCTTGGCACTAGCGGAACTCTACAATGAGCAGTTCTTC

D gene: TRBD1
J gene: TRBJ1-5
clone size: once
V gene: TRBV18
CDR3 length: 17
CDR3 protein: CASSPIPGTGAGQPQHF
CDR3 DNA: TGTGCCAGCTCACCAATACCCGGGACAGGCGCGGGTCAGCCCCAGCATTTT

D gene: TRBD1
J gene: TRBJ2-7
clone size: -
V gene: TRBV7-9
CDR3 length: 15
CDR3 protein: CASRSGTGGPYEQYF
CDR3 DNA: TGTGCCAGCAGATCCGGGACAGGGGGTCCCTACGAGCAGTACTTC

D gene: TRBD2
J gene: TRBJ2-7
clone size: -
V gene: TRBV10-2
CDR3 length: 15
CDR3 protein: CASSGSSGKPYEQYF
CDR3 DNA: TGCGCCAGCAGTGGGTCTAGCGGGAAGCCCTACGAGCAGTACTTC

D gene: -
J gene: TRBJ1-1
clone size: -
V gene: TRBV9
CDR3 length: 15
CDR3 protein: CASSDTGLMNTEAFF
CDR3 DNA: TGTGCCAGCAGCGATACGGGACTCATGAACACTGAAGCTTTCTTT

D gene: TRBD1
J gene: TRBJ2-2
clone size: -
V gene: TRBV12-5
CDR3 length: 15
CDR3 protein: CASGPGTGTGGELFF
CDR3 DNA: TGTGCTAGTGGGCCGGGGACAGGTACCGGCGGGGAGCTGTTTTTT

D gene: -
J gene: TRBJ1-4
clone size: -
V gene: TRBV4-1
CDR3 length: 15
CDR3 protein: CASTRSGGRGEKLFF
CDR3 DNA: TGCGCCAGCACCCGAAGCGGCGGGAGGGGTGAAAAACTGTTTTTT

D gene: -
J gene: TRBJ1-2
clone size: few
V gene: TRBV19
CDR3 length: 13
CDR3 protein: CASSIVQGSGYTF
CDR3 DNA: TGTGCCAGTAGTATAGTACAGGGTTCTGGCTACACCTTC

D gene: -
J gene: TRBJ1-5
clone size: -
V gene: TRBV30
CDR3 length: 16
CDR3 protein: CAWSETGKRSNQPQHF
CDR3 DNA: TGTGCCTGGAGCGAAACAGGGAAACGTAGCAATCAGCCCCAGCATTTT

D gene: TRBD1
J gene: TRBJ1-2
clone size: -
V gene: TRBV28
CDR3 length: 16
CDR3 protein: CASSLSGTGGIGGYTF
CDR3 DNA: TGTGCCAGCAGTTTGTCCGGGACAGGGGGCATTGGTGGCTACACCTTC

D gene: -
J gene: TRBJ2-1
clone size: -
V gene: TRBV5-1
CDR3 length: 14
CDR3 protein: CASSFAGAYNEQFF
CDR3 DNA: TGCGCCAGCAGCTTCGCAGGGGCCTACAATGAGCAGTTCTTC

D gene: -
J gene: TRBJ1-2
clone size: -
V gene: TRBV5-4
CDR3 length: 13
CDR3 protein: CASSLTEGRGYTF
CDR3 DNA: TGTGCCAGCAGCTTGACGGAGGGAAGGGGCTACACCTTC

D gene: TRBD1
J gene: TRBJ2-7
clone size: -
V gene: TRBV28
CDR3 length: 16
CDR3 protein: CASSLEGGTGRLEQYF
CDR3 DNA: TGTGCCAGCAGTTTAGAGGGTGGGACAGGGAGGTTGGAGCAGTACTTC

D gene: TRBD1
J gene: TRBJ2-7
clone size: -
V gene: TRBV7-3
CDR3 length: 14
CDR3 protein: CASSPTTGAYEQYF
CDR3 DNA: TGTGCCAGCAGCCCAACCACAGGGGCCTACGAGCAGTACTTC

D gene: -
J gene: TRBJ1-2
clone size: -
V gene: TRBV6-5
CDR3 length: 16
CDR3 protein: CASSFDIPGPFYGYTF
CDR3 DNA: TGTGCCAGCAGTTTCGACATCCCCGGCCCGTTCTATGGCTACACCTTC

D gene: -
J gene: TRBJ2-7
clone size: few
V gene: TRBV5-4
CDR3 length: 15
CDR3 protein: CASSTKQGSSYEQYF
CDR3 DNA: TGTGCCAGCAGCACAAAACAGGGAAGCTCCTACGAGCAGTACTTC

D gene: -
J gene: TRBJ1-4
clone size: -
V gene: TRBV15
CDR3 length: 16
CDR3 protein: CATSRDLGGTNEKLFF
CDR3 DNA: TGTGCCACCAGCAGAGATCTCGGGGGGACTAATGAAAAACTGTTTTTT

D gene: -
J gene: TRBJ1-4
clone size: few
V gene: TRBV6-5
CDR3 length: 15
CDR3 protein: CASRRDFATNEKLFF
CDR3 DNA: TGTGCCAGCAGGCGGGACTTTGCAACTAATGAAAAACTGTTTTTT

D gene: -
J gene: TRBJ2-7
clone size: -
V gene: TRBV28
CDR3 length: 13
CDR3 protein: CASGERETYEQYF
CDR3 DNA: TGTGCCAGCGGGGAACGGGAAACCTACGAGCAGTACTTC

D gene: TRBD1
J gene: TRBJ1-1
clone size: -
V gene: TRBV27
CDR3 length: 16
CDR3 protein: CASSLLPTGAGTEAFF
CDR3 DNA: TGTGCCAGCAGCTTACTCCCCACAGGGGCTGGAACTGAAGCTTTCTTT

D gene: TRBD1
J gene: TRBJ1-5
clone size: -
V gene: TRBV7-9
CDR3 length: 15
CDR3 protein: CASSPGTGGFQPQHF
CDR3 DNA: TGTGCCAGCAGCCCCGGGACAGGGGGTTTCCAGCCCCAGCATTTT

D gene: -
J gene: TRBJ1-5
clone size: -
V gene: TRBV2
CDR3 length: 12
CDR3 protein: CASRELGQPQHF
CDR3 DNA: TGTGCCAGCAGGGAGCTTGGGCAGCCCCAGCATTTT

D gene: TRBD1
J gene: TRBJ1-3
clone size: -
V gene: TRBV28
CDR3 length: 14
CDR3 protein: CASSQTGGLNTIYF
CDR3 DNA: TGTGCCAGCAGTCAGACAGGGGGCTTGAACACCATATATTTT

D gene: -
J gene: TRBJ1-1
clone size: -
V gene: TRBV5-1
CDR3 length: 13
CDR3 protein: CASSLGQYTEAFF
CDR3 DNA: TGCGCCAGCAGCTTGGGACAGTACACTGAAGCTTTCTTT

D gene: TRBD1
J gene: TRBJ2-7
clone size: few
V gene: TRBV10-3
CDR3 length: 16
CDR3 protein: CAIRSVPGQSSYEQYF
CDR3 DNA: TGTGCCATCAGATCGGTCCCGGGACAGTCCTCCTACGAGCAGTACTTC

D gene: TRBD2
J gene: TRBJ2-3
clone size: -
V gene: TRBV2
CDR3 length: 14
CDR3 protein: CASSESSGVDTQYF
CDR3 DNA: TGTGCCAGCAGTGAGTCTAGCGGGGTTGATACGCAGTATTTT

D gene: TRBD1
J gene: TRBJ2-2
clone size: few
V gene: TRBV5-1
CDR3 length: 16
CDR3 protein: CASSFTGTGGTGELFF
CDR3 DNA: TGCGCCAGCAGCTTTACCGGGACAGGTGGCACCGGGGAGCTGTTTTTT

D gene: TRBD1
J gene: TRBJ2-7
clone size: -
V gene: TRBV27
CDR3 length: 14
CDR3 protein: CASSSGTATYEQYF
CDR3 DNA: TGTGCCAGCAGTTCCGGGACAGCTACCTACGAGCAGTACTTC

D gene: -
J gene: TRBJ1-2
clone size: -
V gene: TRBV6-5
CDR3 length: 13
CDR3 protein: CASSYIGGSMYTF
CDR3 DNA: TGTGCCAGCAGTTACATCGGCGGATCTATGTACACCTTC

D gene: -
J gene: TRBJ1-5
clone size: -
V gene: TRBV4-1
CDR3 length: 14
CDR3 protein: CASSQDRRYQPQHF
CDR3 DNA: TGCGCCAGCAGCCAAGATCGGAGGTATCAGCCCCAGCATTTT

D gene: -
J gene: TRBJ2-3
clone size: -
V gene: TRBV5-4
CDR3 length: 14
CDR3 protein: CASSSRLETDTQYF
CDR3 DNA: TGTGCCAGCAGCTCTCGACTAGAAACAGATACGCAGTATTTT

D gene: -
J gene: TRBJ1-5
clone size: -
V gene: TRBV2
CDR3 length: 13
CDR3 protein: CASSARESQPQHF
CDR3 DNA: TGTGCCAGCAGTGCCCGGGAATCTCAGCCCCAGCATTTT

D gene: TRBD1
J gene: TRBJ2-1
clone size: -
V gene: TRBV27
CDR3 length: 17
CDR3 protein: CASSFRQGLSSYNEQFF
CDR3 DNA: TGTGCCAGCAGTTTCCGACAGGGGCTAAGCTCCTACAATGAGCAGTTCTTC

D gene: -
J gene: TRBJ1-5
clone size: -
V gene: TRBV5-1
CDR3 length: 16
CDR3 protein: CASSLDGRSLDQPQHF
CDR3 DNA: TGCGCCAGCAGCTTGGACGGCAGGTCTTTAGATCAGCCCCAGCATTTT

D gene: TRBD1
J gene: TRBJ2-1
clone size: -
V gene: TRBV5-1
CDR3 length: 16
CDR3 protein: CASSLPSTGANNEQFF
CDR3 DNA: TGCGCCAGCAGCTTGCCTTCTACAGGGGCAAACAATGAGCAGTTCTTC

D gene: -
J gene: TRBJ2-7
clone size: once
V gene: TRBV19
CDR3 length: 13
CDR3 protein: CASSFRLSYEQYF
CDR3 DNA: TGTGCCAGTAGTTTCCGACTCTCCTACGAGCAGTACTTC

D gene: TRBD2
J gene: TRBJ2-5
clone size: -
V gene: TRBV7-9
CDR3 length: 16
CDR3 protein: CASSLIVAGTGETQYF
CDR3 DNA: TGTGCCAGCAGCTTAATAGTAGCGGGAACGGGGGAGACCCAGTACTTC

D gene: -
J gene: TRBJ1-4
clone size: -
V gene: TRBV30
CDR3 length: 15
CDR3 protein: CAWSVLGDTGEKLFF
CDR3 DNA: TGTGCCTGGAGTGTGTTGGGGGACACAGGAGAAAAACTGTTTTTT

D gene: TRBD1
J gene: TRBJ2-7
clone size: few
V gene: TRBV19
CDR3 length: 13
CDR3 protein: CASSTTGGVEQYF
CDR3 DNA: TGTGCCAGTAGTACTACAGGGGGAGTCGAGCAGTACTTC

D gene: TRBD1
J gene: TRBJ1-1
clone size: few
V gene: TRBV6-5
CDR3 length: 11
CDR3 protein: CASRQDRAAFF
CDR3 DNA: TGTGCCAGCAGACAGGACAGGGCTGCTTTCTTT

D gene: -
J gene: TRBJ1-1
clone size: -
V gene: TRBV4-1
CDR3 length: 14
CDR3 protein: CASSSPTRNTEAFF
CDR3 DNA: TGCGCCAGCAGCTCCCCCACCAGGAACACTGAAGCTTTCTTT

D gene: TRBD2
J gene: TRBJ2-1
clone size: -
V gene: TRBV6-1
CDR3 length: 13
CDR3 protein: CASNVAGNNEQFF
CDR3 DNA: TGTGCCAGTAACGTAGCGGGCAACAATGAGCAGTTCTTC

D gene: -
J gene: TRBJ2-7
clone size: few
V gene: TRBV5-5
CDR3 length: 13
CDR3 protein: CASSPDGEDEQYF
CDR3 DNA: TGTGCCAGCAGCCCGGATGGGGAGGACGAGCAGTACTTC

D gene: TRBD1
J gene: TRBJ2-7
clone size: -
V gene: TRBV5-1
CDR3 length: 16
CDR3 protein: CASSLAWTGSPYEQYF
CDR3 DNA: TGCGCCAGCAGCTTGGCCTGGACAGGGAGTCCCTACGAGCAGTACTTC

D gene: -
J gene: TRBJ2-7
clone size: -
V gene: TRBV6-1
CDR3 length: 13
CDR3 protein: CASSERQTLEQYF
CDR3 DNA: TGTGCCAGCAGTGAGCGCCAAACCTTAGAGCAGTACTTC

D gene: -
J gene: TRBJ2-3
clone size: few
V gene: TRBV7-9
CDR3 length: 12
CDR3 protein: CASSFEGVTQYF
CDR3 DNA: TGTGCCAGCAGCTTCGAGGGGGTTACGCAGTATTTT